These T cell receptor beta chains were read from a single sample in a study of Graves' ophthalmopathy and Graves' hyperthyroidism. One entry per CDR3 protein results from TCRdb running MiXCR on the multiplex PCR reads. The sample contains roughly 700,000 distinct CDR3 sequences, roughly two fifths of which appear only once. The sequencing sample was made of peripheral blood. These receptors were taken from an adult man with Graves' ophthalmopathy. Each CDR3 is given with its conserved first and last residue. D genes are given only for firm matches. Only some rows state a clone size, as once, few, many or a class for expanded clones.

J gene,clone size,D gene,V gene,CDR3 DNA,CDR3 protein
TRBJ2-7,.,.,TRBV6-6,TGTGCCAGCAGTTACTCCGGATTTCTGTACTTC,CASSYSGFLYF
TRBJ2-1,.,.,TRBV12-3/TRBV12-4,TGTGCCAGCAGTTTCAGGGGTGAGCAGTTCTTC,CASSFRGEQFF
TRBJ2-3,few,.,TRBV25-1,TGTGCCAGCAGTGTAAACAGGGCCAGCACAGATACGCAGTATTTT,CASSVNRASTDTQYF
TRBJ2-7,few,TRBD2,TRBV7-9,TGTGCCAGCAGCGTAGGGACTAGCGGGGCCTCGGGAGAGCAGTACTTC,CASSVGTSGASGEQYF
TRBJ2-3,.,.,TRBV2,TGTGCCAGCAGTGGACACAGACAGAGCACAGATACGCAGTATTTT,CASSGHRQSTDTQYF
TRBJ1-4,once,.,TRBV9,TGTGCCAGCAGTTTAGGTAACAGCCGAGCTAATGAAAAACTGTTTTTT,CASSLGNSRANEKLFF
TRBJ2-7,.,TRBD2,TRBV10-3,TGTGCCATCAGTGGACTAGCGAGCTCCTACGAGCAGTACTTC,CAISGLASSYEQYF
TRBJ2-5,.,TRBD1,TRBV29-1,TGCAGCGTTGTGCCGGACAGGGTCGGCGAGACCCAGTACTTC,CSVVPDRVGETQYF
TRBJ1-5,.,.,TRBV29-1,TGCAGCGCGACTAAGGACGCGAATCAGCCCCAGCATTTT,CSATKDANQPQHF
TRBJ2-5,few,.,TRBV10-3,TGTGCCAGTGAAGGCGAGTCAGAAGAGACCCAGTACTTC,CASEGESEETQYF
TRBJ1-2,many,TRBD1,TRBV19,TGTGCCACCCGACAGGGTCTTCTTGGCTACACCTTC,CATRQGLLGYTF
TRBJ2-7,many,.,TRBV7-2,TGTGCCAGCAGCTTAGCGGGAGGGGGGGGCGAGCAGTACTTC,CASSLAGGGGEQYF
TRBJ1-2,many,TRBD1,TRBV29-1,TGCAGCGCCGGTACCGGGACAGTCGGCTATGGCTACACCTTC,CSAGTGTVGYGYTF
TRBJ1-1,.,TRBD1,TRBV7-9,TGTGCCAGCAGCGACCGGGACAGGGGTAACACTGAAGCTTTCTTT,CASSDRDRGNTEAFF
TRBJ2-5,.,TRBD1,TRBV4-3,TGCGCCAGCAGCCAGGACGCAGGGGGATCGGGTGAGACCCAGTACTTC,CASSQDAGGSGETQYF
TRBJ2-2,few,.,TRBV10-3,TGTGCCAGCAGTGAAGCGCGGGTGGATAGCACCGGGGAGCTGTTTTTT,CASSEARVDSTGELFF
TRBJ1-6,many,.,TRBV10-3,TGTGCCATCAGTGCTAACAGCAATTCACCCCTCCACTTT,CAISANSNSPLHF
TRBJ1-1,many,.,TRBV19,TGTGCCAGTAGTATCGACAGCATACGCACTGAAGCTTTCTTT,CASSIDSIRTEAFF
TRBJ1-3,.,.,TRBV2,TGTGCCAGCACCGACCCGGGGGGGCCAGGCTCTGGAAACACCATATATTTT,CASTDPGGPGSGNTIYF
TRBJ1-5,few,.,TRBV20-1,TGCAGTGCATCCCAAAGCAATCAGCCCCAGCATTTT,CSASQSNQPQHF
TRBJ2-5,few,.,TRBV12-5,TGTGCTAGTGGTTTGTTCAGGGGACGGCCGTACCAAGAGACCCAGTACTTC,CASGLFRGRPYQETQYF
TRBJ2-2,.,TRBD1,TRBV25-1,TGTGCCAGCAGTCCAAAGACAGGGTTCACCGGGGAGCTGTTTTTT,CASSPKTGFTGELFF
TRBJ2-7,many,.,TRBV29-1,TGCAGCGTTGAAGATCAGTTAGGGGGATTATCGACCGAGCAGTACTTC,CSVEDQLGGLSTEQYF